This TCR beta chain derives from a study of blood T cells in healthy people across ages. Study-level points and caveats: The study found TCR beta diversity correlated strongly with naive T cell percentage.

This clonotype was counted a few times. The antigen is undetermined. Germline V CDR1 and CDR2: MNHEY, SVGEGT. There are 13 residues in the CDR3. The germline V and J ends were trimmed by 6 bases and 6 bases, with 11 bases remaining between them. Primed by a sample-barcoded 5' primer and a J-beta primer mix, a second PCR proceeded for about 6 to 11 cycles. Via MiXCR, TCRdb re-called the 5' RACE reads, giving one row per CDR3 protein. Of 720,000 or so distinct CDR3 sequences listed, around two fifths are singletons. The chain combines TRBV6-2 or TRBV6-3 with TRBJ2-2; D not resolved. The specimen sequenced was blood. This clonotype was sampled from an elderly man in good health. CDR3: CASRPDVPGELFF. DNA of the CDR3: TGTGCCAGCAGGCCCGACGTCCCCGGGGAGCTGTTTTTT.